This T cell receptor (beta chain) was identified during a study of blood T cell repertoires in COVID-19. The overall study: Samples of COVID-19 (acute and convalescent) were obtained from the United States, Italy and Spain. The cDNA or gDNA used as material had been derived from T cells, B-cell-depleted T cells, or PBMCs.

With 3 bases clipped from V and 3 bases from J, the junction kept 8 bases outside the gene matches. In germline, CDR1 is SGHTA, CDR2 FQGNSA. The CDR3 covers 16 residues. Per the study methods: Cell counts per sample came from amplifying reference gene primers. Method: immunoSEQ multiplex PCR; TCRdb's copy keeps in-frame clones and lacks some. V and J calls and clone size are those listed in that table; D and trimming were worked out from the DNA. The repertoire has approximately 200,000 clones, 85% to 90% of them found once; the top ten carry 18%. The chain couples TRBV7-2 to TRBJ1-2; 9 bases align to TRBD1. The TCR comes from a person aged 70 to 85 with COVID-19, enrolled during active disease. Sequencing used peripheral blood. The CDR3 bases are TGTGCCAGCAGCTTTAGCCCGGGACAGGGAGACTATGGCTACACCTTC. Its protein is CASSFSPGQGDYGYTF.